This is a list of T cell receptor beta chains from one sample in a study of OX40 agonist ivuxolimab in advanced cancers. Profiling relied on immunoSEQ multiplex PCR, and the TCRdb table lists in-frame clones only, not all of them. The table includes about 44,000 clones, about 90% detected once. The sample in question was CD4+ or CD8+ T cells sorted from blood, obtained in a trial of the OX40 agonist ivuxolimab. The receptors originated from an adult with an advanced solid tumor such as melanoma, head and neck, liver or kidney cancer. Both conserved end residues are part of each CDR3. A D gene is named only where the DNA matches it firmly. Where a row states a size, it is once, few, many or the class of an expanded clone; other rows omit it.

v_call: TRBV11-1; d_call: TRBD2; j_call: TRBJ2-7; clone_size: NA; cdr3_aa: CASSSGTSGVYEQYF; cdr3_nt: TGTGCCAGCAGCTCCGGGACTAGCGGGGTATACGAGCAGTACTTC
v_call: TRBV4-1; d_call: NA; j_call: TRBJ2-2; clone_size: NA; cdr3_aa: CASSPLTGELFF; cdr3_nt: TGCGCCAGCAGCCCGCTTACCGGGGAGCTGTTTTTT
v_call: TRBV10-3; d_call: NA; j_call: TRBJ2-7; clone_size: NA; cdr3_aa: CAISESRGRSYEQYF; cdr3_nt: TGTGCCATCAGTGAGTCGAGGGGGAGATCCTACGAGCAGTACTTC
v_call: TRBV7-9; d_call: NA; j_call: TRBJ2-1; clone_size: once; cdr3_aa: CASSKGPGTAGYNEQFF; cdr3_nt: TGTGCCAGCAGCAAAGGCCCCGGGACCGCCGGCTACAATGAGCAGTTCTTC
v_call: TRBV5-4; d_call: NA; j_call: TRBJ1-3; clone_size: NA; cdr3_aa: CASSTPGTSSSGNTIYF; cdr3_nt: TGTGCCAGCAGCACGCCCGGGACCTCCAGCTCTGGAAACACCATATATTTT
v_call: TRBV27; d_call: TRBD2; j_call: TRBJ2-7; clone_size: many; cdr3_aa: CASSFPGTSGEQYF; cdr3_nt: TGTGCCAGCAGTTTTCCCGGGACTAGCGGCGAGCAGTACTTC
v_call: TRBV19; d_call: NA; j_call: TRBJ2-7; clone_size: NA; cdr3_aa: CASSIDQEYSSEQYF; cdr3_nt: TGTGCCAGTAGTATAGATCAGGAATATTCCAGCGAGCAGTACTTC
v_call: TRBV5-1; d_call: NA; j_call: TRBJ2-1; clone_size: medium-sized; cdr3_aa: CASSWSKGSWDEQFF; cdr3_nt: TGCGCCAGCAGCTGGAGCAAGGGGAGTTGGGATGAGCAGTTCTTC
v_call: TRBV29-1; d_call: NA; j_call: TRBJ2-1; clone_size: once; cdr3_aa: CSVHTGEVSHEQFF; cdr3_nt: TGCAGCGTTCACACAGGGGAGGTTAGTCATGAGCAGTTCTTC
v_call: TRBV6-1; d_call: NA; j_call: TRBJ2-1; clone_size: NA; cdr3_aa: CASSEIRFQFF; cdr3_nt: TGTGCCAGCAGTGAAATCCGTTTTCAGTTCTTC
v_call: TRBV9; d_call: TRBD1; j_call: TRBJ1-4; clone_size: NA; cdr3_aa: CASSPQGGATNEKLFF; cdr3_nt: TGTGCCAGCAGCCCCCAGGGGGGTGCAACTAATGAAAAACTGTTTTTT
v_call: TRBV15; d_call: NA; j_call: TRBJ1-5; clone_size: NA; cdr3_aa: CATSRIAGGAKEPQHF; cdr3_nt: TGTGCCACCAGCAGGATAGCCGGCGGCGCAAAGGAGCCCCAGCATTTT
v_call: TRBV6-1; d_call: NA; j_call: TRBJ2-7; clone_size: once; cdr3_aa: CASSVGDAMFSYEQYF; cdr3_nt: TGTGCCAGCAGTGTCGGGGACGCAATGTTTTCCTACGAGCAGTACTTC
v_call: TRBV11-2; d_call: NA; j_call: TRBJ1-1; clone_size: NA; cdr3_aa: CASSQTWGATEAFF; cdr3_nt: TGTGCCAGCAGTCAAACCTGGGGAGCCACTGAAGCTTTCTTT
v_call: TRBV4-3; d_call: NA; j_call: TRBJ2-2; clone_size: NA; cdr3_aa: CASSQDIGQVTGELFF; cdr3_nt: TGCGCCAGCAGCCAAGATATAGGGCAGGTCACCGGGGAGCTGTTTTTT
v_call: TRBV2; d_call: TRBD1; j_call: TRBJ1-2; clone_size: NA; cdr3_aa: CASSGQGDGYTF; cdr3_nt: TGTGCCAGCAGCGGACAGGGGGACGGCTACACCTTC
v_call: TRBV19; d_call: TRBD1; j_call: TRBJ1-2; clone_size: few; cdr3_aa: CASSMGTGTYGYTF; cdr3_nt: TGTGCCAGTAGTATGGGGACAGGGACCTATGGCTACACCTTC
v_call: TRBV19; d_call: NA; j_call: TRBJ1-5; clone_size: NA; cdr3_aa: CASSIGPESNQPQHF; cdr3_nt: TGTGCCAGTAGTATTGGTCCTGAGAGCAATCAGCCCCAGCATTTT
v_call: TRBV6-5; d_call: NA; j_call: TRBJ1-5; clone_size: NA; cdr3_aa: CASRQGNQPQHF; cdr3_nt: TGTGCCAGCCGACAGGGCAATCAGCCCCAGCATTTT
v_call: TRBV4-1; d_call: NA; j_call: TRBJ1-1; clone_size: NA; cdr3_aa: CASSQVLGGAEAFF; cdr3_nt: TGCGCCAGCAGCCAAGTTCTCGGGGGCGCCGAAGCTTTCTTT
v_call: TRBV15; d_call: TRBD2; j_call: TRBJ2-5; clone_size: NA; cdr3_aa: CATSRDLGGETQYF; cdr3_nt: TGTGCCACCAGCAGAGATTTGGGGGGGGAGACCCAGTACTTC
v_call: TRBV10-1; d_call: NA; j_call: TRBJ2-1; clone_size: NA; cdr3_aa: CASGNRDNEQFF; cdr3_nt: TGCGCCAGCGGCAACAGGGACAATGAGCAGTTCTTC
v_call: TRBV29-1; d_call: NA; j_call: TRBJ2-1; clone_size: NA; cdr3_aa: CSVAGGRNEQFF; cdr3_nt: TGCAGCGTTGCAGGAGGTAGAAACGAGCAGTTCTTC
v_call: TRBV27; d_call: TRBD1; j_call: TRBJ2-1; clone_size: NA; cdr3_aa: CASSPGPRGHNEQFF; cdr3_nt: TGTGCCAGCAGTCCAGGGCCGAGGGGGCACAATGAGCAGTTCTTC
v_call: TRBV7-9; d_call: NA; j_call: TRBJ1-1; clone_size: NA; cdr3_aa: CASSLADGWNTEAFF; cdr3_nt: TGTGCCAGCAGCTTAGCGGACGGGTGGAACACTGAAGCTTTCTTT
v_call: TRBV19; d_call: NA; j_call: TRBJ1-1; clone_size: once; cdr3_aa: CASNDLGYTEAFF; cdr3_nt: TGTGCCAGTAATGACCTGGGTTACACTGAAGCTTTCTTT
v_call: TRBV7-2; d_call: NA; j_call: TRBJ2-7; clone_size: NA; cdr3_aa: CASSSVDSSSLYEQHF; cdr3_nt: TGTGCCAGCAGCTCAGTGGACAGTTCGAGTCTCTACGAGCAGCACTTC
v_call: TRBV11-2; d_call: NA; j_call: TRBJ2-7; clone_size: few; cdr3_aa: CASSLDPGPAYEQYF; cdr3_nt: TGTGCCAGCAGCTTAGATCCAGGTCCCGCCTACGAGCAGTACTTC
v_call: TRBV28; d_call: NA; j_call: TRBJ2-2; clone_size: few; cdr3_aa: CASSYRGGAGELFF; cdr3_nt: TGTGCCAGCAGCTATCGAGGGGGAGCCGGGGAGCTGTTTTTT
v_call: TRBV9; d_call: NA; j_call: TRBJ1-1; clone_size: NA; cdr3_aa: CASSVEGGQMTEAFF; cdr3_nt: TGTGCCAGCAGCGTAGAAGGGGGGCAGATGACTGAAGCTTTCTTT
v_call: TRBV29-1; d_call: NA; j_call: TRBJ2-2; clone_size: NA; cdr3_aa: CSVATNTGELFF; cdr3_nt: TGCAGCGTTGCGACTAACACCGGGGAGCTGTTTTTT
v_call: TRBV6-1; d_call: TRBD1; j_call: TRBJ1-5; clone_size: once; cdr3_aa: CASSKYRGSNQPQHF; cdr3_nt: TGTGCCAGCAGTAAATACAGGGGTAGCAATCAGCCCCAGCATTTT
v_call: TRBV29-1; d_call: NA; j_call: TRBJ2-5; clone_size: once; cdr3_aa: CSVEWATKSGTQYF; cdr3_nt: TGCAGCGTTGAATGGGCTACAAAGAGCGGGACCCAGTACTTC
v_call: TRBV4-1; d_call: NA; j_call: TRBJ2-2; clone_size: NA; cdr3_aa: CASSQGYGQSGELFF; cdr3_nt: TGCGCCAGCAGCCAAGGTTACGGACAGTCCGGGGAGCTGTTTTTT
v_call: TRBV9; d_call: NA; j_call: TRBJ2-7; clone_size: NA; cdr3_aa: CASSVGATPSAYEQYF; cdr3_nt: TGTGCCAGCAGCGTAGGTGCTACACCCTCTGCCTACGAGCAGTACTTC
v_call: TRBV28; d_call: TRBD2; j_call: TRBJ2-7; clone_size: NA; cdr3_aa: CASTLSGLVNEQYF; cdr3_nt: TGTGCCAGCACCCTCTCGGGACTAGTTAACGAGCAGTACTTC
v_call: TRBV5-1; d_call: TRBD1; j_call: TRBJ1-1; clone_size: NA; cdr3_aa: CASSGGVTGANTEAFF; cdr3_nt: TGCGCCAGCAGCGGGGGAGTGACAGGGGCGAACACTGAAGCTTTCTTT
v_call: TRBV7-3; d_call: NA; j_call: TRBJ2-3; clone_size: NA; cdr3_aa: CASSLTINGRTDTQYF; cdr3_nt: TGTGCCAGCAGCTTAACGATTAACGGCCGAACAGATACGCAGTATTTT
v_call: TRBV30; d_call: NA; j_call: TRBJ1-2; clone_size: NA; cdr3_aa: CAWSPGSIYGYTF; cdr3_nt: TGTGCCTGGAGCCCTGGGAGTATCTATGGCTACACCTTC
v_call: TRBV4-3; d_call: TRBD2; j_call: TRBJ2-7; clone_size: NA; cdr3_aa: CASSKGLAEAYEQYF; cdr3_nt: TGCGCCAGCAGCAAAGGACTAGCGGAAGCCTACGAGCAGTACTTC
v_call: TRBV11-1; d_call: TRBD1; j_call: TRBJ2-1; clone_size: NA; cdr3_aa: CASSTRTGYNEQFF; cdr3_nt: TGTGCCAGCAGCACTCGGACAGGATACAATGAGCAGTTCTTC
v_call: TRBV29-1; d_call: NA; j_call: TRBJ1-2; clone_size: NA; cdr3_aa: CSVVRDISYGYTF; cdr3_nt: TGCAGCGTGGTCCGGGACATTAGCTATGGCTACACCTTC
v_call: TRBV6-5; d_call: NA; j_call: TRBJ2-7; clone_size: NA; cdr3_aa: CASSHRVWFYEQYF; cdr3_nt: TGTGCCAGCAGCCACAGGGTATGGTTCTACGAGCAGTACTTC
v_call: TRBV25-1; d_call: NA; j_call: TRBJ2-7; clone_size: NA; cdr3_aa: CASSVGDGYEQYF; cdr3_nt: TGTGCCAGCAGTGTGGGGGACGGTTACGAGCAGTACTTC
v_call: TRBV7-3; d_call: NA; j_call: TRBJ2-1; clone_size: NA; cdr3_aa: CASSLTIGLNNEQFF; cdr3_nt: TGTGCCAGCAGCTTAACGATTGGACTGAACAATGAGCAGTTCTTC
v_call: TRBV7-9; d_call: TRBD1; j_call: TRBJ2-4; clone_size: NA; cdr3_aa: CASSLAQGGKIIQYF; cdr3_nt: TGTGCCAGCAGCTTAGCGCAAGGGGGCAAGATCATTCAGTACTTC
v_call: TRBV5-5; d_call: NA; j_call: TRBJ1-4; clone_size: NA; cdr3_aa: CASSLAWAEFSEKLFF; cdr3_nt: TGTGCCAGCAGCTTGGCGTGGGCTGAGTTCAGCGAAAAACTGTTTTTT
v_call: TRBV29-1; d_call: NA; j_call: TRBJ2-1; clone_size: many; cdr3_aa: CSVRGRASSYNEQFF; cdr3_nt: TGCAGCGTTAGGGGCAGGGCCTCCTCCTACAATGAGCAGTTCTTC
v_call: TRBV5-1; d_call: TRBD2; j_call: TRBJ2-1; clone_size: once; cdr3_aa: CASRTAGLAAYNEQFF; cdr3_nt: TGCGCCAGCCGGACGGCGGGCCTAGCGGCCTACAATGAGCAGTTCTTC
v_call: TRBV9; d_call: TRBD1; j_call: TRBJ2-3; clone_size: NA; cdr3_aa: CASRAGTGGTDTQYF; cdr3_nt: TGTGCCAGCAGGGCCGGGACAGGGGGGACAGATACGCAGTATTTT
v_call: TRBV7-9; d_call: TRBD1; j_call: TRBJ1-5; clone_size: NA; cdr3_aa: CASSRTGDNQPQHF; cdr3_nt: TGTGCCAGCAGCCGGACAGGGGACAATCAGCCCCAGCATTTT
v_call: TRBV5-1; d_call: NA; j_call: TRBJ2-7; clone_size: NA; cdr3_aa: CASSLTGSSYEQYF; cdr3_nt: TGCGCCAGCAGCTTGACTGGGAGCTCCTACGAGCAGTACTTC